These 7 T cell receptor beta chains share one sample of origin, sequenced in a study of HIV-infected patients and healthy controls. One entry per CDR3 protein results from TCRdb running MiXCR on the 5' RACE reads. This sample has about 18,000 distinct CDR3 sequences, with around a fifth found just once. Input material: CD8+ T cells from blood. The receptor source for this set is a human donor in good health.

This clonotype was observed a few times. The V and J genes are TRBV4-1 and TRBJ2-7; 12 bases line up with TRBD2. V gave up 1 base and J gave up 0 bases; unmatched junction bases: 4. In germline, CDR1 is MGHRA, CDR2 YSYEKL. This CDR3 has 17 amino acids. The CDR3 loop is CASSQVLAGGSSYEQYF. Here the CDR3 DNA reads TGCGCCAGCAGCCAAGTTCTAGCGGGAGGGTCCTCCTACGAGCAGTACTTC.

The chain carries TRBV7-9 and TRBJ2-1; TRBD1 is a possible D gene (5 bases). Trimming cost V 7 bases and J 3 bases, with 13 bases left between them. In germline, CDR1 is SEHNR, CDR2 FQNEAQ (reference sequence). The CDR3 has 14 amino acids. CDR3 DNA sequence: TGTGCCAGCAACGAGTGGACAAACTACAATGAGCAGTTCTTC. This codes for CASNEWTNYNEQFF.

This clonotype was detected ten times or more. The V call is TRBV7-9, the J call TRBJ2-7; weak D call: TRBD2 (6 bases). Germline lookup yields CDR1 SEHNR and CDR2 FQNEAQ (reference sequence). The CDR3 contains 14 residues. The V and J ends lost 5 bases and 2 bases respectively, with 13 bases between them. CDR3 DNA: TGTGCCAGCAGCGCCGGGACTGGCCCCTACGAGCAGTACTTC. Residues: CASSAGTGPYEQYF.

This clonotype appeared a few times. The chain is built from TRBV18 and TRBJ1-2; tentative D call: TRBD1 (5 bases). This CDR3 comprises 15 residues. Germline CDR1 is KGHSH and CDR2 is LQKENI. V shed 3 bases and J shed 6 bases, with 17 bases lying between them. The CDR3 sequence is CASSPPGTTANGYTF. CDR3 nucleotides: TGTGCCAGCTCACCGCCCGGGACGACGGCCAATGGCTACACCTTC.

This chain uses TRBV12-3 or TRBV12-4 with TRBJ2-1; 8 bases align to TRBD2. Trimming cost V 10 bases and J 8 bases; bases outside gene matches: 19. The CDR3 extends over 16 amino acids. CDR3: CATHSVSRLASDEQFF. In DNA, the CDR3 is TGTGCCACCCACAGCGTGTCACGACTAGCGAGTGATGAGCAGTTCTTC.

Only a few counts were recorded for this clonotype. The chain links TRBV6-6 to TRBJ2-4; D gene uncertain. The length of the CDR3 is 13 residues. Germline V gives CDR1 MNHNY, CDR2 SVGAGI (reference sequence). Trimming stripped 6 bases from V and 0 bases from J, with 6 bases between. The CDR3 spells CASSSLAKNIQYF. The DNA of the CDR3 is TGTGCCAGCAGCAGTCTAGCCAAAAACATTCAGTACTTC.

The chain couples TRBV13 to TRBJ2-3; D could derive from TRBD1 or TRBD2 (5 bases each). The germline CDR1 and CDR2 sequences are PRHDT and FYEKMQ (reference sequence). Between the trimmed V and J ends, which lost 2 bases and 5 bases, there was a span of 11 bases. This CDR3 comprises 14 residues. DNA for the CDR3: TGTGCCAGCAGCTTAAGGGGCCGGGAAGATACGCAGTATTTT. This encodes CASSLRGREDTQYF.